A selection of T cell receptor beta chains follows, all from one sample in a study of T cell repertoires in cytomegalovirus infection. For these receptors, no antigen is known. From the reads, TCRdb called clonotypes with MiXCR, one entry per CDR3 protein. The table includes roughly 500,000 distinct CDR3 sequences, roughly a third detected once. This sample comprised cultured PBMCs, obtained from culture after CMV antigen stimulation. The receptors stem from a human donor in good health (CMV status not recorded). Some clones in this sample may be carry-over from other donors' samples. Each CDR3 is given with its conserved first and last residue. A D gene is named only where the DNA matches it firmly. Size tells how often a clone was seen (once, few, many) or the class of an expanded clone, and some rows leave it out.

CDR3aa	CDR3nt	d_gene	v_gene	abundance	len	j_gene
CASSLGGAGKKLFF	TGCGCCAGCAGCTTGGGGGGGGCAGGGAAAAAACTGTTTTTT	.	TRBV5-1	.	14	TRBJ1-4
CASSSGPLQETQYF	TGTGCCAGCAGTTCAGGGCCTTTGCAAGAGACCCAGTACTTC	.	TRBV6-5	few	14	TRBJ2-5
CASTPPGANTEAFF	TGCGCCAGCACCCCTCCAGGGGCGAACACTGAAGCTTTCTTT	.	TRBV10-2	.	14	TRBJ1-1
CASSPQGGRETQYF	TGTGCCAGCAGCCCACAGGGGGGGCGAGAGACCCAGTACTTC	.	TRBV7-6	.	14	TRBJ2-5
CASSFGWGQETQYF	TGTGCCAGCAGCTTTGGGTGGGGCCAAGAGACCCAGTACTTC	.	TRBV7-2	.	14	TRBJ2-5
CASSLGQGLGDTQYF	TGTGCCAGCAGCTTGGGACAGGGTTTAGGGGATACGCAGTATTTT	TRBD1	TRBV7-3	.	15	TRBJ2-3
CASSYSSGVPAF	TGTGCCAGCAGTTACTCCTCAGGGGTACCAGCATTT	.	TRBV6-2/TRBV6-3	few	12	TRBJ1-1
CASSWDRGYEQYF	TGTGCCAGCAGTTGGGACAGGGGTTACGAGCAGTACTTC	TRBD1	TRBV28	.	13	TRBJ2-7
CASSFRDRQETQYF	TGTGCCAGCAGTTTCCGGGACAGACAAGAGACCCAGTACTTC	TRBD1	TRBV6-6	few	14	TRBJ2-5
CASSHHTGEETQYF	TGTGCCAGCAGCCACCACACAGGGGAAGAGACCCAGTACTTC	TRBD1	TRBV4-1	.	14	TRBJ2-5
CASSHGRTNTDTQYF	TGTGCCAGCAGCCACGGACGAACTAACACAGATACGCAGTATTTT	.	TRBV7-8	.	15	TRBJ2-3
CASSLVTAGNTIYF	TGTGCCAGCAGCTTAGTGACAGCTGGAAACACCATATATTTT	.	TRBV7-2	.	14	TRBJ1-3
CASRGIPAYEQYF	TGCGCCAGCAGAGGGATACCCGCCTACGAGCAGTACTTC	.	TRBV5-1	.	13	TRBJ2-7
CASSFSLAFNEQFF	TGTGCCAGCAGCTTTTCGCTAGCTTTCAATGAGCAGTTCTTC	.	TRBV7-2	few	14	TRBJ2-1
CSAPRVAGGREQFF	TGCAGTGCCCCTCGGGTAGCGGGAGGGAGGGAGCAGTTCTTC	TRBD2	TRBV20-1	.	14	TRBJ2-1
CAWRTQGVPNYGYTF	TGTGCCTGGAGAACACAGGGGGTGCCTAACTATGGCTACACCTTC	TRBD1	TRBV30	.	15	TRBJ1-2
CASSLVGRGPESANQPQHF	TGTGCCAGCAGTTTAGTTGGCAGGGGGCCCGAGTCGGCCAATCAGCCCCAGCATTTT	TRBD1	TRBV12-3/TRBV12-4	.	19	TRBJ1-5
CASSYPHPQFGGANVLTF	TGTGCCAGCAGTTATCCACACCCTCAGTTCGGTGGGGCCAACGTCCTGACTTTC	.	TRBV6-6	.	18	TRBJ2-6
CASSLYQGALNEQYF	TGTGCCAGCAGTTTATACCAGGGGGCTTTGAACGAGCAGTACTTC	TRBD1	TRBV28	.	15	TRBJ2-7
CASSFMNSQNTEAFF	TGTGCCAGCAGCTTTATGAACAGCCAGAACACTGAAGCTTTCTTT	.	TRBV7-2	few	15	TRBJ1-1
CASSANQGDLRRTEAFF	TGTGCCAGCAGCGCGAACCAGGGTGACCTAAGGAGGACTGAAGCTTTCTTT	.	TRBV7-2	few	17	TRBJ1-1
CASSLDPVTRQETQYF	TGTGCCAGCAGCTTAGATCCAGTCACCCGACAAGAGACCCAGTACTTC	.	TRBV7-9	.	16	TRBJ2-5
CASSMVGNGFSEQYF	TGTGCCAGTAGTATGGTCGGAAATGGGTTCAGCGAGCAGTACTTC	.	TRBV19	.	15	TRBJ2-7
CASSLQAGGREPQHF	TGTGCCAGCAGCTTACAAGCCGGGGGGCGTGAGCCCCAGCATTTT	.	TRBV7-2	.	15	TRBJ1-5
CASSSGQVEETQYF	TGTGCCAGCAGTTCGGGACAGGTTGAAGAGACCCAGTACTTC	TRBD1	TRBV28	.	14	TRBJ2-5
CATSAGRVTGETQYF	TGTGCCACCAGTGCCGGGAGGGTTACAGGGGAGACCCAGTACTTC	TRBD2	TRBV24-1	.	15	TRBJ2-5
CASSLNTVHTEAFF	TGTGCCAGCAGCCTAAATACTGTCCACACTGAAGCTTTCTTT	.	TRBV28	.	14	TRBJ1-1
CASSIDLLRDRGQWDYGYAF	TGTGCCAGTAGTATAGATCTGCTAAGGGACAGGGGGCAGTGGGACTATGGCTACGCCTTC	TRBD1	TRBV19	once	20	TRBJ1-2
CASSLVGTGGNTGELFF	TGTGCCAGCAGCTTAGTTGGGACAGGGGGGAACACCGGGGAGCTGTTTTTT	TRBD1	TRBV7-8	many	17	TRBJ2-2
CASSSSSGGLASPYEQYF	TGTGCCAGCAGTTCGTCTTCTGGGGGGCTAGCGAGCCCCTACGAGCAGTACTTC	.	TRBV28	.	18	TRBJ2-7
CASSPRRAAWGTEAFF	TGTGCCAGCAGCCCTAGGAGGGCGGCGTGGGGCACTGAAGCTTTCTTT	.	TRBV7-2	.	16	TRBJ1-1
CASSSPLAVLSTDTQYF	TGTGCCAGCAGCTCTCCTTTAGCGGTCCTAAGCACAGATACGCAGTATTTT	.	TRBV7-9	.	17	TRBJ2-3
CASRQGGLSTEAFF	TGTGCCAGCCGACAGGGAGGGCTGAGCACTGAAGCTTTCTTT	TRBD1	TRBV12-3/TRBV12-4	few	14	TRBJ1-1
CASSYATGGENGYTF	TGTGCCAGCAGTTACGCTACAGGGGGCGAGAATGGCTACACCTTC	TRBD1	TRBV6-1	.	15	TRBJ1-2
CASSETSLAANTGELFF	TGCGCCAGCAGCGAGACTAGTCTAGCGGCTAACACCGGGGAGCTGTTTTTT	TRBD2	TRBV5-1	.	17	TRBJ2-2
CATSRALGAGPQETQYF	TGTGCCACCAGCAGAGCCCTCGGGGCGGGACCTCAAGAGACCCAGTACTTC	.	TRBV15	.	17	TRBJ2-5
CASGLVLGAYSYEQYF	TGTGCTAGTGGTTTGGTACTGGGAGCCTACTCCTACGAGCAGTACTTC	.	TRBV12-5	.	16	TRBJ2-7
CASSWSDQETQYF	TGTGCCAGTAGTTGGTCAGACCAAGAGACCCAGTACTTC	.	TRBV19	.	13	TRBJ2-5
CASSEGWASGTIAKAGDTQYF	TGTGCCAGCAGTGAAGGATGGGCTAGCGGGACAATCGCGAAGGCCGGAGATACGCAGTATTTT	TRBD2	TRBV2	few	21	TRBJ2-3
CASSSGRSDTQYF	TGTGCCAGCAGCTCGGGGCGGTCAGATACGCAGTATTTT	.	TRBV7-3	many	13	TRBJ2-3
CASSSTGTSTDTQYF	TGTGCCAGCAGTTCCACGGGCACTAGCACAGATACGCAGTATTTT	.	TRBV27	.	15	TRBJ2-3
CASSYSTGAAGRGYTF	TGTGCCAGCAGTTACTCGACAGGGGCCGCAGGTCGAGGCTACACCTTC	TRBD1	TRBV6-6	few	16	TRBJ1-2
CASSLTESGNEQFF	TGTGCCAGCAGTTTAACCGAGTCCGGGAATGAGCAGTTCTTC	.	TRBV28	.	14	TRBJ2-1
CASTDTNGETQYF	TGTGCCAGCACTGACACGAATGGGGAGACCCAGTACTTC	.	TRBV12-3/TRBV12-4	.	13	TRBJ2-5
CASSWDRVATEAFF	TGTGCCAGCAGTTGGGACAGGGTTGCCACTGAAGCTTTCTTT	TRBD1	TRBV12-3/TRBV12-4	.	14	TRBJ1-1
CASSFGPDTEAFF	TGTGCCAGCAGCTTCGGCCCGGACACTGAAGCTTTCTTT	.	TRBV7-2	.	13	TRBJ1-1
CASRELARETQYF	TGTGCCAGCCGAGAACTAGCGAGAGAGACCCAGTACTTC	TRBD2	TRBV27	few	13	TRBJ2-5
CASSLVPSGTHEQYF	TGTGCCAGCAGCTTAGTTCCTAGCGGGACCCACGAGCAGTACTTC	TRBD2	TRBV7-2	once	15	TRBJ2-7